This T cell receptor (beta chain) is drawn from a study of CD8+ T cells in alopecia areata. Study details: A regimen of oral tofacitinib, 5 to 10 mg twice daily, was given to treated patients.

CDR1 is SGHRS and CDR2 is YFSETQ in the germline V gene. This CDR3 is 13 amino acids long. The V gene lost 1 base and the J gene lost 9 bases, with 13 bases spanning the gap. Study findings and constraints: Normal scalp had lower clonality than lesional scalp, with alopecia totalis/universalis lesions showing this most strongly.

Extracted from the samples, RNA was reverse transcribed into cDNA to serve as the sequencing template. Assay used: immunoSEQ multiplex PCR; TCRdb lists only in-frame clones, some missing. In the table there are 200,000 or so clones, more than 45% of which are singletons. The investigators collected lesional scalp punch biopsies and peripheral blood from alopecia areata patients. Researchers picked out CD4+ and CD8+ T cells from PBMCs by sorting. As to this clone: Its antigen is currently unknown.

The source of this sequence is a human donor with alopecia areata. The J gene is TRBJ1-1, the V gene TRBV5-1; D is ambiguous. Material: CD4+ T cells sorted from blood, obtained at week 0. The CDR3 loop reads CASSLIGETKAFF. The CDR3 bases are TGCGCCAGCAGCTTGATCGGGGAAACTAAAGCTTTCTTT.